A single sample is the source of the 4 T cell receptor beta chains below, sequenced in a study of T cells in Graves' hyperthyroidism and ophthalmopathy. From RNA transcripts, TCR beta CDR3 regions were amplified. First-round RT-PCR of the TCR CDR3 relied on the HTBI primer set. TCRdb re-derived calls from the multiplex PCR reads in MiXCR, one entry per CDR3 protein. The sample carries roughly 400,000 distinct CDR3 sequences, 11% to 15% recorded once. Sequencing was performed on blood. The receptors derive from a man aged 45 to 65 with Graves' ophthalmopathy.

The rearrangement uses TRBV7-6 and TRBJ2-1; D gene unclear. V shed 4 bases and J shed 4 bases, with 20 bases lying between them. Germline CDR1 and CDR2: SGHVS and FNYEAQ. This CDR3 is 17 amino acids long. CDR3 nucleotide sequence: TGTGCCAGCAGCTCGTCAAATTTGGCGGTTCAATACAATGAGCAGTTCTTC. It encodes CASSSSNLAVQYNEQFF.

V is TRBV11-3 and J is TRBJ2-6; D remains ambiguous. The CDR3 totals 16 residues. Germline-derived CDR1 and CDR2 are SGHNT and YENEEA. Trimming took off 2 bases at V and 0 bases at J, with 8 bases between the two ends. In DNA form, the CDR3 reads TGTGCCAGCAGCTTACTTACGGGCTCTGGGGCCAACGTCCTGACTTTC. It translates to CASSLLTGSGANVLTF.

Points on this clonotype: The conserved phenylalanine or tryptophan normally closing the CDR3 is absent here, so this likely arose from a read error. This chain links TRBV25-1 with TRBJ2-5; D call uncertain. Trimming removed 0 bases from V and 0 bases from J, with 8 bases in between. The CDR3 is made up of 15 amino acids. CDR1 is MGHDK and CDR2 is SYGVNS in the germline V gene. The CDR3: CASSEYERYQETQYS. The CDR3 region has the DNA TGTGCCAGCAGTGAATACGAGCGTTACCAAGAGACCCAGTACTCC.

This clonotype was counted a few times. CDR3 nucleotides: TGCGCCAGCAGCTTCTATAGCGGGGTCACCTCTGGGGCCAACGTCCTGACTTTC. Its translation: CASSFYSGVTSGANVLTF. V and J are TRBV5-1 and TRBJ2-6, with 8 bases aligning to TRBD2. CDR1 SGHRS and CDR2 YFSETQ come from the germline V gene. With 2 bases clipped from V and 0 bases from J, the junction kept 7 bases outside the gene matches. The CDR3 loop spans 18 amino acids.